One T cell receptor (beta chain) is described in this entry. The target antigen is unknown. CDR1 SEHNR and CDR2 FQNEAQ come from the germline V gene (reference sequence). CDR3 length: 13 residues. The trim removed 5 bases at V and 5 bases at J, leaving 5 bases unmatched. This entry belongs to a study of shared clonotypes between healthy human individuals. Across the study: Every donor yielded three CD4 naive, three CD4 memory, two CD8 naive and one CD8 memory plate.

Study-level points and caveats: In having few donors, the study represented limited genetic and exposure-history diversity.

Recent vaccinations or acute infections were absent in the healthy HIV-negative adult donors. Replicate sorted-subset PCRs were loaded with 150 to 250 ng DNA, 31,000 or so T cell genomes. Measured with immunoSEQ multiplex PCR; TCRdb has only the in-frame clones, and not every one. Here the sample spans more than 2,000,000 clones, over 90% being singletons. This sequence was found in a man aged 18 to 29 in good health. Some clones in this sample may be carry-over from other donors' samples. Sequencing input: naive CD4+ T cells from PBMCs. Subset reported: CD45RA+ positively selected. The J gene is TRBJ2-7, the V gene TRBV7-9, with TRBD1 identical over 8 bases. The CDR3 protein is CASSPRTGNEQYF. The CDR3 bases are TGTGCCAGCAGCCCCCGGACAGGGAACGAGCAGTACTTC.